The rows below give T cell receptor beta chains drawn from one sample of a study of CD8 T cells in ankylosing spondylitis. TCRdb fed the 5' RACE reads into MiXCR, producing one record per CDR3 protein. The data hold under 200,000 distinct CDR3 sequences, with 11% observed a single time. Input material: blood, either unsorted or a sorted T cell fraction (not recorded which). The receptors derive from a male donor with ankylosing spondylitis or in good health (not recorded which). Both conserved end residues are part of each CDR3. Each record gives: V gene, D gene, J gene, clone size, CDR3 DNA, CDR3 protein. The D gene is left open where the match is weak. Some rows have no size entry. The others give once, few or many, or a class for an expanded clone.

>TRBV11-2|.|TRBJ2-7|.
TGTGCCAGCAGCTTATATAGGGGAGTCTACGAGCAGTACTTC
CASSLYRGVYEQYF
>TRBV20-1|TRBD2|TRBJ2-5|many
TGCAGTGCTCCTTTAAGACTAGCGGGGGAGCAACAAGAGACCCAGTACTTC
CSAPLRLAGEQQETQYF
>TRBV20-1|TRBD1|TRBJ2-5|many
TGCAGTGCTACGGGACAGGGGATCCAAGAGACCCAGTACTTC
CSATGQGIQETQYF
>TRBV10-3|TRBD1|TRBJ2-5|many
TGTGCCATCAGTGAGAACCAGGACAGGGTGGAGACCCAGTACTTC
CAISENQDRVETQYF
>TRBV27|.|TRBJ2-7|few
TGTGCCAGCAGTTTACGGGGGCGAACGGCACCCTACGAGCAGTACTTC
CASSLRGRTAPYEQYF
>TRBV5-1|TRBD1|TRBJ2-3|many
TGCGCCAGCAGCCAGACAGGGGTAGCGACAGATACGCAGTATTTT
CASSQTGVATDTQYF
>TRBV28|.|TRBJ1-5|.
TGTGCCAGCAGTTTTAACCCCTATCAGCCCCAGCATTTT
CASSFNPYQPQHF
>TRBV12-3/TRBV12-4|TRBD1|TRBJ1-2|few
TGTGCCAGTATGACAGGGCCCTATGGCTACACCTTC
CASMTGPYGYTF
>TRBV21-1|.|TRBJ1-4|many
TGTGCCAGCAGCAGGGGCAGGGGGACTGAAAAACTGTTTTTT
CASSRGRGTEKLFF
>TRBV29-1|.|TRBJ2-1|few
TGCAGCGTTGCGGGGGGCGGGAGATCATACAATGAGCAGTTCTTC
CSVAGGGRSYNEQFF
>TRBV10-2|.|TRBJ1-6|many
TGCGCCAGCAGTGAGACAGTATATAATTCACCCCTCCACTTT
CASSETVYNSPLHF
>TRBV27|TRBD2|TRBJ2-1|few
TGTGCCAGCAGTTTATACACTAGCGGGATTGAGCAGTTCTTC
CASSLYTSGIEQFF
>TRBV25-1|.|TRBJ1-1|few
TGTGCCAGCACCTGGGTTGAGGGTACTGAAGCTTTCTTT
CASTWVEGTEAFF
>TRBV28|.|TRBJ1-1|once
TGTGCCAGCAGAGCTACAGGCTCGAACACTGAAGCTTTCTTT
CASRATGSNTEAFF
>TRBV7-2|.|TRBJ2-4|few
TGTGCCAGCAGCCCCAGTCGGGGTAGGGGAAACATTCAGTACTTC
CASSPSRGRGNIQYF
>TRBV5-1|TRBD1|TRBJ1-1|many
TGCGCCAGCAGCAAAACAGGGGGTAACACTGAAGCTTTCTTT
CASSKTGGNTEAFF
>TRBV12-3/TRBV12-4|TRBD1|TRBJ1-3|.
TGTGCCAGCAGTCCCGGGACAGGGTCTGGAAACACCATATATTTT
CASSPGTGSGNTIYF
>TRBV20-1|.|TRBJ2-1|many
TGCAGTGCTAGAGATTCAGGGGGGCCCTACAATGAGCAGTTCTTC
CSARDSGGPYNEQFF
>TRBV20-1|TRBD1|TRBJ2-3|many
TGCAGCACCCCAGGACAGGGCACAGATACGCAGTATTTT
CSTPGQGTDTQYF
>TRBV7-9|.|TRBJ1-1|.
TGTGCCAGCAGCAAAAAGTGGGGTAATCCTGACACTGAAGCTTTCTTT
CASSKKWGNPDTEAFF
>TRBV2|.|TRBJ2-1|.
TGTGCCAGCAGTGAAGGACAGTTTGGCTACAATGAGCAGTTCTTC
CASSEGQFGYNEQFF
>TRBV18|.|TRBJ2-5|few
TGTGCCAGCTCGGGGCAGAGGCAAGAGACCCAGTACTTC
CASSGQRQETQYF
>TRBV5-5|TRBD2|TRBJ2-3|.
TGTGTCAGCAGCTTGGAAGGGAGGGGAGATACGCAGTATTTT
CVSSLEGRGDTQYF
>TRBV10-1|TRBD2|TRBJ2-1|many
TGCGCCAGCACTGGACTAGCGGGAGGGAGAGCTACCTACAATGAGCAGTTCTTC
CASTGLAGGRATYNEQFF
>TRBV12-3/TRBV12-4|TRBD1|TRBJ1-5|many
TGTGCCAGCAGTCAGGGGCCGGACAGGGGACGGCCCCAGCATTTT
CASSQGPDRGRPQHF
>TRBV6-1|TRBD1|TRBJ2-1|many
TGTGCCAGCAGTGAGACAGGGATAGGTGAGCAGTTCTTC
CASSETGIGEQFF
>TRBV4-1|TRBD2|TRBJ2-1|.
TGCGCCAGCAGCCAAGATTTGGGAGGGCGGGAGCAGTTCTTC
CASSQDLGGREQFF
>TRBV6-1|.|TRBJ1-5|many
TGTGCCAGCAGAATAACAGGCTATAGCAATCAGCCCCAGCATTTT
CASRITGYSNQPQHF
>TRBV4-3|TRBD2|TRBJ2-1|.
TGCGCCAGCAGCCAAGATTCACTAGCGGGGGGGCCTTATGAGCAGTTCTTC
CASSQDSLAGGPYEQFF
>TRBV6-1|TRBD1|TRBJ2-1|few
TGTGCCAGCAGTCAAGACAGGGGGGACAATGAGCAGTTCTTC
CASSQDRGDNEQFF
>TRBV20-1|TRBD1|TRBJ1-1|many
TGCAGTGCTAGATCCACAGGGGTGAACACTGAAGCTTTCTTT
CSARSTGVNTEAFF
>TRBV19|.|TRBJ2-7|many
TGTGCCAGTAGTATAGGTTTCTCCTACGAGCAGTACTTC
CASSIGFSYEQYF
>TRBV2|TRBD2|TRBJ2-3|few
TGTGCCAGCAGGGGACCGGGGGGAAGCACAGATACGCAGTATTTT
CASRGPGGSTDTQYF
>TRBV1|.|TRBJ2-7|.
TGCACCAGCAGCCGCTGCCTAGCGGGACGAAAAGAGGTCTACGAGCAGTACTTC
CTSSRCLAGRKEVYEQYF
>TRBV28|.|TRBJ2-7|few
TGTGCCAGCAGTCCTCGGGACCCAGGCTCCTACGAGCAGTACTTC
CASSPRDPGSYEQYF
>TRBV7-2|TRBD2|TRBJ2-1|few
TGTGCCAGCAGCCCCACGCGGGGGGGCCGGTACAATGAGCAGTTCTTC
CASSPTRGGRYNEQFF
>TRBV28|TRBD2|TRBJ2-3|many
TGTGCCAGCAGTCTCACTAGCGGGGGGGCAGATACGCAGTATTTT
CASSLTSGGADTQYF
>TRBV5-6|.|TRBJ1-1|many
TGTGCCAGCAAAACAGGGTACACTGAAGCTTTCTTT
CASKTGYTEAFF
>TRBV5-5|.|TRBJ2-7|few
TGTGCCAGCAGCACCGAAGGGTACTACGAGCAGTACTTC
CASSTEGYYEQYF
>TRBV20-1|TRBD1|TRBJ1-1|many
TGCAGTGCTAGCGGCAGGGGGCGAGGCACTGAAGCTTTCTTT
CSASGRGRGTEAFF
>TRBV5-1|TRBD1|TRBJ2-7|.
TGCGCCAGCAGCTCATGGGACAGACCCTACGAGCAGTACTTC
CASSSWDRPYEQYF
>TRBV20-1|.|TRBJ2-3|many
TGCAGTGTTGACCCCCAGGGGTCCCGAATGATAGATACGCAGTATTTT
CSVDPQGSRMIDTQYF
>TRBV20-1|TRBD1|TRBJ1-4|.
TGCAGTGCAAGGGACAGGGGGCGTCAAGAAAAACTGTTTTTT
CSARDRGRQEKLFF
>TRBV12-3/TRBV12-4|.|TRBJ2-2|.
TGTGCCAGCAGTTTTCCCCTGGGACACGGGACCGGGGAGCTGTTTTTT
CASSFPLGHGTGELFF
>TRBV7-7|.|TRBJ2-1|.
TGTGCCAGCAGCCCCCCGGGGTTAATCAATGAGCAGTTCTTC
CASSPPGLINEQFF
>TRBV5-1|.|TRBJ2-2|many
TGCGCCAGCAGCTTGGCGGGACACAACACCGGGGAGCTGTTTTTT
CASSLAGHNTGELFF
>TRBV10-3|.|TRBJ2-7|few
TGTGCCACGACGCCCTTACGGGACAAGGACTACGAGCAGTACTTC
CATTPLRDKDYEQYF
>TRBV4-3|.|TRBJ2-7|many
TGCGCCAGCAGCCAAGATCGAGCGGCGACCTACGAGCAGTACTTC
CASSQDRAATYEQYF
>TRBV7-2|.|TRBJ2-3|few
TGTGCCAGCAGCCCCCCAGCCACAGATACGCAGTATTTT
CASSPPATDTQYF
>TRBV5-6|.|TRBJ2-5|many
TGTGCCAGCAGCTTGAGAAGTGTGGGACTCCAAGAGACCCAGTACTTC
CASSLRSVGLQETQYF
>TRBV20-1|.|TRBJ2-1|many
TGCAGTGCTAGGGACAATAGCGGTAAATCCTACAATGAGCAGTTCTTC
CSARDNSGKSYNEQFF
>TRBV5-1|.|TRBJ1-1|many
TGCGCCAGCAGCTTGGGTCCGGCGAATGAAGCTTTCTTT
CASSLGPANEAFF